What follows are 10 T cell receptor beta chains derived from one specimen sequenced in a study of long-term antiretroviral therapy in people with HIV. Running of the v3.0 immunoSEQ assay took place at survey level. Only in-frame clones appear in the TCRdb table, and some are missing; sequencing was by immunoSEQ multiplex PCR. The sample has 25,000 to 30,000 clones, 70% to 90% seen once. The source was unsorted PBMCs, collected 3.2 years before starting antiretroviral therapy. The receptors derive from a man aged 45-65 years with HIV.

The CDR3 nucleotides are TGTGCCAGCGGTTTATCATTAGATGAGCAGTTCTTC. Translating it yields CASGLSLDEQFF. This sequence joins TRBV6-5 and TRBJ2-1; D uncertain. The length of the CDR3 is 12 residues. Germline V CDR1 and CDR2: MNHEY, SVGAGI. Trimming stripped 8 bases from V and 8 bases from J, with 13 bases between.

The V gene is TRBV7-3, the J gene TRBJ2-1; 8 bases align to TRBD1. Per germline, CDR1 SGHTA and CDR2 FQGTGA. The CDR3 runs 17 residues. V gave up 5 bases and J gave up 0 bases; unmatched junction bases: 9. The CDR3 is CASSQTGAPSSYNEQFF. CDR3 bases: TGTGCCAGCAGCCAGACAGGGGCCCCGAGCTCCTACAATGAGCAGTTCTTC.

The chain links TRBV10-3 to TRBJ2-2; D is unclear. The CDR3 extends over 13 amino acids. V dropped 8 bases and J dropped 0 bases, with 7 bases sitting between them. Per germline, CDR1 ENHRY and CDR2 SYGVKD. The CDR3 bases are TGTGCCATCCAGAGAGCGAACACCGGGGAGCTGTTTTTT. It codes for CAIQRANTGELFF.

The chain is built from TRBV27 and TRBJ2-7; maybe TRBD2 (7 bases). The V gene's germline CDR1 is MNHEY and CDR2 SMNVEV (reference sequence). This CDR3 comprises 16 residues. Trimming shortened V by 6 bases and J by 1 base, and 19 bases separated the two germline ends. CDR3 bases: TGTGCCAGCAGCTCCCCCTGGGGGGGCCGTTCCTACGAGCAGTACTTC. Its protein is CASSSPWGGRSYEQYF.

The J gene is TRBJ2-1, the V gene TRBV27; 10 bases are shared with TRBD2. J gave up 6 bases and V 5 bases, and 7 bases lay outside the gene matches. This CDR3 contains 15 residues. The V gene's germline CDR1 is MNHEY and CDR2 SMNVEV (reference sequence). The CDR3 DNA sequence: TGTGCCAGCAGTCTGGGACTAGCGCGTTTCAATGAGCAGTTCTTC. It translates to CASSLGLARFNEQFF.

This CDR3 reads CASSGQLNTGELFF. The DNA for the CDR3 is TGCGCCAGCAGCGGACAGCTTAACACCGGGGAGCTGTTTTTT. V is TRBV10-1 and J is TRBJ2-2, with D tentatively TRBD1 (6 bases). V gave up 6 bases and J gave up 2 bases, with 10 bases separating them. CDR1 and CDR2 from the germline V gene are WNHNN and SYGVQD (reference sequence). The CDR3 runs to 14 residues.

This chain uses TRBV7-3 with TRBJ2-5; TRBD2 matches at 11 bases. Germline V gives CDR1 SGHTA, CDR2 FQGTGA. Trimming took 5 bases from V and 5 from J; bases not matched to a gene: 4. This CDR3 contains 14 residues. In nucleotides, the CDR3 is TGTGCCAGCAGCCAAACTAGCGGGAGCGAGACCCAGTACTTC. The encoded protein is CASSQTSGSETQYF.

The chain employs TRBV7-3 and TRBJ2-2; no clear D. CDR1 SGHTA and CDR2 FQGTGA come from the germline V gene. This CDR3 has 14 amino acids. Trimming cost V 3 bases and J 0 bases, with 5 bases left between them. DNA of the CDR3: TGTGCCAGCAGCTTTTTAGCGAACACCGGGGAGCTGTTTTTT. This codes for CASSFLANTGELFF.

This chain joins TRBV9 and TRBJ2-3, with 7 positions matching TRBD2. The V gene's germline CDR1 is SGDLS and CDR2 YYNGEE. CDR3 length: 15 residues. Trimming took 4 bases from V and 4 from J; bases not matched to a gene: 9. CDR3 region: CASSTRRTSADTQYF. The CDR3 DNA is TGTGCCAGCAGCACAAGACGGACTAGTGCAGATACGCAGTATTTT.

Only a few counts were recorded for this clone. V usage is TRBV2 and J usage is TRBJ1-2; the D is unclear. The CDR3 length is 13 residues. The V end was cut by 3 bases, the J end by 6 bases, with 11 bases between. Germline lookup yields CDR1 SNHLY and CDR2 FYNNEI. CDR3 protein: CASSDSMVNGYTF. The CDR3 DNA sequence: TGTGCCAGCAGTGACAGTATGGTAAATGGCTACACCTTC.